The 3 T cell receptor beta chains presented below share a single source sample, sequenced in a study of cytomegalovirus exposure and HLA in healthy donors. The repertoire was sequenced with immunoSEQ multiplex PCR; TCRdb's copy has only in-frame clones and lacks some. Among under 100,000 clones listed, 95% to 98% were seen once. Sequencing used PBMCs. The receptors originated from a man aged 18 to 29 in good health and CMV-seronegative.

The chain recombines TRBV25-1 with TRBJ2-1, with TRBD1 matching 7 bases. Trimming took 1 base from V and 1 from J; bases not matched to a gene: 4. Germline CDR1 and CDR2: MGHDK and SYGVNS. This CDR3 spans 16 amino acids. CDR3 in DNA: TGTGCCAGCAGTGAATCCCGGACAGGATCCTACAATGAGCAGTTCTTC. It codes for CASSESRTGSYNEQFF.

This clone was detected a few times. This CDR3 is also generated by other DNA sequences in the sample. V and J are TRBV4-3 and TRBJ2-3; D gene ambiguous. The V end was cut by 0 bases, the J end by 3 bases, with 4 bases between. The CDR3 is 13 amino acids. CDR1 and CDR2 (germline): LGHNA, YSLEER. The CDR3 DNA reads TGCGCCAGCAGCCAAGAGAGGACAGATACGCAGTATTTT. Amino acids: CASSQERTDTQYF.

The chain couples TRBV30 to TRBJ2-7, with 12 bases that match TRBD1. Germline loops: CDR1 GTSNPN, CDR2 SVGIG (reference sequence). The CDR3 contains 12 residues. V shed 7 bases and J 7 bases; nucleotides not matched to a gene: 5. CDR3 amino acids: CALGTGGREQYF. CDR3 in DNA: TGTGCCTTAGGGACAGGGGGCCGGGAGCAGTACTTC.